This is a list of T cell receptor beta chains from one sample in a study of response to subunit inactivated influenza vaccine. TCRdb used MiXCR to reprocess the RT-PCR reads, holding one entry per CDR3 protein. The data show hundreds of thousands of distinct CDR3 sequences, with around 13% seen just once and about 7.6% held by the top ten. Sequences were derived from PBMCs from blood, sampled approximately 15 days before vaccination. All receptors derive from a man aged 50 to 60 who received an inactivated influenza vaccine. Both conserved end residues are part of each CDR3. The D gene is left open where the match is weak.

>NA|17|TRBV7-2
CASSLGGASIRVYEQYF
>NA|19|TRBV27
CASSPRGSRAIWAVNEQFF
>NA|12|TRBV7-9
CASSQGQGEAFF
>TRBD2|14|TRBV5-1
CASRGLAETNEQFF
>NA|14|TRBV5-1
CASSLAAQSYEQYF
>NA|14|TRBV4-2
CASSQEGGLGEAFF
>TRBD2|17|TRBV29-1
CSVEDPASGSNYNEQFF
>TRBD1|16|TRBV5-1
CASSIMGQGPSGELFF
>TRBD2|14|TRBV6-2/TRBV6-3
CASSRGGVSNEQFF
>TRBD2|16|TRBV15
CATSTFTSGDYNEQFF
>NA|14|TRBV5-5
CASSLADSNYGYTF
>TRBD1|15|TRBV4-1
CASSQVGTGVDEQYF
>NA|15|TRBV6-4
CASSDSSLGREEAFF
>NA|15|TRBV7-2
CASSFGAMYQETQYF
>NA|14|TRBV24-1
CATSRSMFPGELFF
>TRBD2|15|TRBV7-9
CASSFTSGRSYEQYF
>NA|13|TRBV27
CASKPSSYNEQFF
>TRBD1|14|TRBV7-2
CASSARDSNSPLHF
>TRBD2|13|TRBV20-1
CSARRGGRDTQYF
>NA|12|TRBV7-2
CASSPRRDGAFF
>NA|14|TRBV9
CASSVSRASYEQYF
>NA|14|TRBV10-3
CAISGTLRGTEAFF
>TRBD2|17|TRBV4-1
CASSQLDLIAGGNEQFF
>TRBD2|16|TRBV24-1
CATSGWTSGNRETQYF
>NA|13|TRBV7-2
CASSLYRASEQYF
>NA|15|TRBV3-1
CASSPGPEMNTEAFF
>NA|13|TRBV7-2
CASSTTSLTEAFF
>NA|13|TRBV27
CASSALDVGGYTF
>TRBD1|14|TRBV24-1
CATSDWGTDEKLFF
>NA|14|TRBV24-1
CATSDIGTRETQYF
>TRBD2|17|TRBV20-1
CCARDGGRLADYNEQFF
>TRBD2|13|TRBV7-2
CASSLTSVHEQYF
>TRBD1|15|TRBV5-5
CASSLAGDRSYEQYF
>TRBD2|16|TRBV7-8
CASSITLAGFYNEQFF
>TRBD2|17|TRBV6-1
CASSPVPRGVVGREQFF
>NA|14|TRBV6-5
CASSFVQDTYEQYF
>NA|14|TRBV4-1
CASSQGTANQPQHF
>TRBD2|15|TRBV5-6
CASSTSGGVDNEQFF
>NA|14|TRBV5-8
CASSLTPMADTQYF
>NA|14|TRBV7-2
CASSLQGSGGGYTF
>NA|16|TRBV7-2
CASSLALGAPNNEQFF
>TRBD1|14|TRBV10-3
CAISDQTGVTEAFF
>TRBD2|15|TRBV4-3
CASSQDAGGTDTQYF
>TRBD1|13|TRBV20-1
CSAEGQGDYGYTF
>NA|15|TRBV4-1
CASSQPAGADRKAFF
>TRBD2|16|TRBV6-2/TRBV6-3
CASSYSLREDYNEQFF
>NA|15|TRBV11-2
CASSPQGTLTGELFF
>NA|16|TRBV12-3/TRBV12-4
CASSLRWSSYNSPLHF
>NA|18|TRBV5-5
CASSLRDNKNSGTDTQYF
>TRBD2|15|TRBV20-1
CSARERTRDVETQYF
>TRBD1|20|TRBV5-1
CASSFLPGQGTRPSTDTQYF